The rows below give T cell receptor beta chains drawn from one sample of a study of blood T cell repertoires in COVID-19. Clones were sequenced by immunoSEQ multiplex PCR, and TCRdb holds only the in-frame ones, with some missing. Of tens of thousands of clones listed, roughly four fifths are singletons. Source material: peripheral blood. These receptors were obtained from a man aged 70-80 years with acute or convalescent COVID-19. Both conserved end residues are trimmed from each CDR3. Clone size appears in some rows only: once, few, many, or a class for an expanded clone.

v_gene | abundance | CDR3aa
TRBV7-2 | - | ASSLYREDTQY
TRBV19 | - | ASSMGLREGETQY
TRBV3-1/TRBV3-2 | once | ASSQVGAGEVGQETQY
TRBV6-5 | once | ASLRGGHMNTEAF
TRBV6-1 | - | ASSEGGIGTDTQY
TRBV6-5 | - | ASSYSPGGSGNTIY
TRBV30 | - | AWSVNPRGYT
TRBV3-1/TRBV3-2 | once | ASSQVQQGVRNTIY
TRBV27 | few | ASSPIAGSSYNEQF
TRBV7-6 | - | ASSLGIPLAGGAYNEQF
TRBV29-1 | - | SADGGQLQKLF
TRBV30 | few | ALDRGLTEAF
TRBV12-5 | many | ASGRPTLSGTASPYEQY
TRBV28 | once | ASSSPTGTRLGVEQF
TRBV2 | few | ASGDRDEDQPQH
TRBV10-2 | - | ASSFDRETF
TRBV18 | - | ASSPGTSAGYEQF
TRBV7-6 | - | ASSLVLAGEQY
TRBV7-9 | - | ASSPPPVPGELF
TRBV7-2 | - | ASSLDGDTQY
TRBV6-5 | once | ASTTTSGTLDTQY
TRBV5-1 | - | ASSLEGGKVGNTIY
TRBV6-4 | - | ASSPEASGRGEQY
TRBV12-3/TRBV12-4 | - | ASSLSGSSPLH
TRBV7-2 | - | ASSFPSSLYGYT
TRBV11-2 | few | ASSPLPLALSGETQY
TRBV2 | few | ASSVGRASNGYT
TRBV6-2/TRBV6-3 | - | ASSWTSGIRNEQF
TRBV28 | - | ASSSTGRAEDEQY
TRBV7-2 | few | ASTQAGDMAGNTIY
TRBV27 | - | ASRWDRGTGELF
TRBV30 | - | AWTAGGSYEQY
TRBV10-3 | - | AIRDLDYNEQF
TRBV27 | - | ASRSRGYGYT
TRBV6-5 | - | ASSYAGQLDLYEQY
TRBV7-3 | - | ASSLIGGADTQY
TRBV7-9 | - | ASSLVLAGEGEQY
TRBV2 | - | ASKTGSTDTQY
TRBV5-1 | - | ASSSRDRTYEQY
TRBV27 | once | ASGRNSNQPQH
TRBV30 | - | AWKQGRASEQY
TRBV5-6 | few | ASSSLGQGAKPQH
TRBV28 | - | ASREIAGSSYEQY
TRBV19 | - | ASSVGLAGEYEQY
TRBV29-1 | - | SVSRGAGTEAF
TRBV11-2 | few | ASREQVFSGNTIY
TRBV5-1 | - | ASSLVGQNNEQF
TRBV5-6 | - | ASSSATGPYEQY